The next 22 T cell receptor beta chains were all read from a single sample in a study of cytomegalovirus exposure and HLA in healthy donors. With 60 Vbeta and 13 Jbeta primers, the PCR was carried out. Method: immunoSEQ multiplex PCR; TCRdb's copy keeps in-frame clones and lacks some. The sample has more than 95,000 clones, approximately 80% seen once. The sequencing input was PBMCs. These receptors all stem from a man aged 45-65 years in good health and CMV-seronegative.

This clone was observed a few times. This chain joins TRBV6-1 and TRBJ2-2; D not resolved. The germline CDR1 and CDR2 sequences are MNHNS and SASEGT. CDR3 length: 15 amino acids. The germline V and J ends were trimmed by 7 bases and 0 bases, with 12 bases remaining between them. The CDR3 nucleotides read TGTGCCAGCACAGGCGCCCCCCCGAACACCGGGGAGCTGTTTTTT. Protein product: CASTGAPPNTGELFF.

The chain recombines TRBV7-8 with TRBJ2-7; D unresolved. V dropped 1 base and J dropped 2 bases, with 9 bases sitting between them. The CDR3 is 14 residues long. The germline V gene encodes CDR1 SGHVS and CDR2 FQNEAQ. This CDR3 reads CASSLDSPPYEQYF. DNA of the CDR3: TGTGCCAGCAGCTTAGACAGCCCACCCTACGAGCAGTACTTC.

V is TRBV6-1 and J is TRBJ2-5; the match to TRBD1 covers 9 bases. Trimming cost V 1 base and J 5 bases; bases outside gene matches: 8. Germline assignment: CDR1 MNHNS and CDR2 SASEGT. The CDR3 runs to 16 residues. CDR3 DNA: TGTGCCAGCAGTGAAGGCCCGACAGGGGGTCAGGAGACCCAGTACTTC. It yields the protein CASSEGPTGGQETQYF.

The chain uses TRBV10-1 and TRBJ1-6, with no clear D. The CDR3 covers 10 residues. The germline V and J ends were trimmed by 2 bases and 16 bases, with 6 bases remaining between them. Germline CDR1 is WNHNN and CDR2 is SYGVQD (reference sequence). The chain's CDR3 is CASSERELHF. The DNA for the CDR3 is TGCGCCAGCAGTGAGAGGGAGCTCCACTTT.

This clone was counted a few times. The chain combines TRBV5-5 with TRBJ1-1, with D possibly TRBD1 on 5 matching bases. V lost 4 bases, J lost 3 bases, and 16 bases lay in between. CDR1 is SGHKS and CDR2 is YYEKEE in the germline V gene (reference sequence). The CDR3 is 15 residues long. This CDR3 is CASSPGLGADTEAFF. CDR3 nucleotides: TGTGCCAGCAGCCCTGGCCTTGGGGCAGACACTGAAGCTTTCTTT.

This sequence joins TRBV2 and TRBJ1-2; D possibly corresponds to TRBD1 (5 bases). Germline CDR1 SNHLY, CDR2 FYNNEI. V dropped 3 bases and J dropped 2 bases, with 10 bases sitting between them. CDR3 length: 14 residues. CDR3 in DNA: TGTGCCAGCAGTGATGCGGGGGGAAACTATGGCTACACCTTC. Translation: CASSDAGGNYGYTF.

J is TRBJ1-2 and V is TRBV28, with 11 bases lining up with TRBD1. Germline CDR1 is MDHEN and CDR2 is SYDVKM. V gave up 5 bases and J gave up 5 bases; unmatched junction bases: 13. CDR3 length: 17 amino acids. The CDR3 DNA sequence: TGTGCCAGCAGTCATATCCCTGGACAGGGGGCTTATTATGGCTACACCTTC. As protein: CASSHIPGQGAYYGYTF.

This clone was seen a few times. At one end the junction does not follow the germline gene, possibly because of a read error. The chain carries TRBV30 and TRBJ2-1; D remains unclear. The CDR3 covers 13 residues. CDR1 is GTSNPN and CDR2 is SVGIG in the germline V gene (reference sequence). CDR3: CAWEPSIYSEQFF. The CDR3 DNA reads TGTGCCTGGGAGCCCAGTATTTACAGTGAGCAGTTCTTC.

There are a few counts of this clone. The V and J genes are TRBV5-4 and TRBJ2-3; D might be TRBD2 (5 bases). Germline loops: CDR1 SGHNT, CDR2 YYREEE (reference sequence). The CDR3 spans 14 residues. V was clipped by 0 bases and J by 4 bases, with 9 bases between them. CDR3 residues: CASSLAGVPDTQYF. CDR3 sequence (DNA): TGTGCCAGCAGCTTGGCCGGGGTTCCAGATACGCAGTATTTT.

The chain carries TRBV15 and TRBJ2-1; TRBD1 matches at 7 bases. This CDR3 has 15 residues. The germline CDR1 and CDR2 sequences are LNHNV and YYDKDF (reference sequence). The junction had 3 bases not matched to a gene; V was cut back by 4 bases and J by 0 bases. This CDR3 reads CATSIDRASYNEQFF. CDR3 DNA sequence: TGTGCCACCAGCATTGACAGGGCCTCCTACAATGAGCAGTTCTTC.

The CDR3 region is CASTLGTAGTDTQYF. CDR3 coding DNA: TGTGCCAGTACTTTGGGGACAGCCGGCACAGATACGCAGTATTTT. The chain joins TRBV2 to TRBJ2-3; 7 bases are shared with TRBD1. The CDR3 loop spans 15 amino acids. J lost 1 base, V lost 9 bases, and 10 bases had no gene match. Germline V CDR1 and CDR2: SNHLY, FYNNEI.

This rearrangement joins TRBV5-1 to TRBJ1-5; TRBD1 might be the D (6 bases). Germline assignment: CDR1 SGHRS and CDR2 YFSETQ. CDR3 size: 15 residues. Trimming removed 5 bases at V and 1 base at J, with 13 bases between. The CDR3 sequence: CASSKTGASNQPQHF. CDR3 nucleotides: TGCGCCAGCAGTAAGACAGGTGCGAGCAATCAGCCCCAGCATTTT.

The rearrangement uses TRBV7-9 and TRBJ1-2; D is unresolved. CDR1 SEHNR and CDR2 FQNEAQ come from the germline V gene (reference sequence). The CDR3 length is 15 residues. Trimming removed 6 bases at V and 2 bases at J, with 16 bases between. The CDR3 is CASRSWRADNYGYTF. The CDR3 nucleotides are TGTGCCAGCAGATCCTGGCGGGCAGACAACTATGGCTACACCTTC.

Comments on this clone: Other DNA sequences in this sample translate to the same CDR3. The gene calls are TRBV6-5 and TRBJ1-2; the match to TRBD1 covers 11 bases. V lost 4 bases to trimming and J lost 6 bases; unmatched junction nucleotides: 1. This CDR3 is 13 amino acids long. Germline V CDR1 and CDR2: MNHEY, SVGAGI. The CDR3 loop is CASSSGQGDGYTF. The CDR3 DNA is TGTGCCAGCAGTTCGGGACAGGGGGATGGCTACACCTTC.

The chain has TRBV13 and TRBJ2-7; D might be TRBD1 (5 bases). Looked up from germline, CDR1 is PRHDT and CDR2 is FYEKMQ (reference sequence). The CDR3 loop spans 14 amino acids. Trimming took off 0 bases at V and 7 bases at J, with 13 bases between the two ends. The CDR3 DNA follows: TGTGCCAGCAGCTTAGGGTCCAGGGATGAAGAGCAGTACGTC. As protein: CASSLGSRDEEQYV.

The V gene is TRBV2, the J gene TRBJ1-1, with no clear D. The CDR3 has 12 amino acids. The ends were cut back, 6 bases at V and 1 base at J, with 6 bases in the middle. CDR1 and CDR2 from the germline V gene are SNHLY and FYNNEI. For the CDR3, the DNA is TGTGCCAGCAGCCAGGAGAACACTGAAGCTTTCTTT. It yields the protein CASSQENTEAFF.

The chain has TRBV7-3 and TRBJ2-2, with TRBD2 matching over 12 bases. Germline V lookup: CDR1 SGHTA, CDR2 FQGTGA. The CDR3 spans 17 residues. The V gene end was trimmed by 5 bases and the J gene end by 10 bases; junction bases not matched to a gene: 14. The CDR3 DNA sequence: TGTGCCAGCAGCCGTACAGGACTAGCGGGGTCCCCAGCGGAGCTGTTTTTT. Its translation: CASSRTGLAGSPAELFF.

The J gene is TRBJ1-6, the V gene TRBV19; no reliable D call. Per the germline V gene, CDR1 is LNHDA and CDR2 is SQIVND (reference sequence). The CDR3 runs 16 residues. V was clipped by 6 bases and J by 7 bases, with 19 bases between them. The CDR3: CASRREAWGSNSPLHF. In DNA, the CDR3 is TGTGCCAGTAGGAGGGAAGCGTGGGGATCCAATTCACCCCTCCACTTT.

V usage is TRBV2 and J usage is TRBJ1-2; 8 bases map to TRBD1. There are 12 residues in the CDR3. Germline loops: CDR1 SNHLY, CDR2 FYNNEI. V was clipped by 7 bases and J by 7 bases; unmatched bases: 5. The CDR3 sequence: CASTQDRVGYTF. In DNA, the CDR3 is TGTGCCAGCACGCAGGACAGGGTTGGCTACACCTTC.

The CDR3 reads CASSSGTGTEETQYF. The CDR3 nucleotides read TGTGCCAGCAGCTCCGGGACAGGCACCGAAGAGACCCAGTACTTC. The gene calls are TRBV5-8 and TRBJ2-5; 8 bases are a match to TRBD1. V trimming: 3 bases; J trimming: 3 bases; junction bases outside the gene matches: 7. The CDR3 length is 15 residues. Per the germline V gene, CDR1 is SGHTS and CDR2 is YDEGEE.

The rearrangement joins TRBV12-2 to TRBJ2-2; no check of the table's D call, TRBD1, against the DNA was made. TRBV12-2 is listed as a pseudogene. This CDR3 region has 18 residues. CDR3 sequence: CASRPSLRGPWDTGELFF. The CDR3 DNA reads TGTGCAAGTCGCCCTTCCCTCAGGGGCCCCTGGGACACCGGGGAGCTGTTTTTT.

This sequence joins TRBV11-3 and TRBJ2-3, with TRBD1 identical over 7 bases. CDR1 and CDR2 from the germline V gene are SGHNT and YENEEA. CDR3 size: 14 residues. V was clipped by 5 bases and J by 2 bases; unmatched bases: 4. The CDR3 nucleotides are TGTGCCAGCAGCCGACAGGGCCCCACAGATACGCAGTATTTT. Translated, it gives CASSRQGPTDTQYF. Using reference TRBV11-3 and TRBJ2-3 for the parts outside the CDR3, the full variable domain is EAGVVQSPRYKIIEKKQPVAFWCNPISGHNTLYWYLQNLGQGPELLIRYENEEAVDDSQLPKDRFSAERLKGVDSTLKIQPAELGDSAVYLCASSRQGPTDTQYFGPGTRLTVL.